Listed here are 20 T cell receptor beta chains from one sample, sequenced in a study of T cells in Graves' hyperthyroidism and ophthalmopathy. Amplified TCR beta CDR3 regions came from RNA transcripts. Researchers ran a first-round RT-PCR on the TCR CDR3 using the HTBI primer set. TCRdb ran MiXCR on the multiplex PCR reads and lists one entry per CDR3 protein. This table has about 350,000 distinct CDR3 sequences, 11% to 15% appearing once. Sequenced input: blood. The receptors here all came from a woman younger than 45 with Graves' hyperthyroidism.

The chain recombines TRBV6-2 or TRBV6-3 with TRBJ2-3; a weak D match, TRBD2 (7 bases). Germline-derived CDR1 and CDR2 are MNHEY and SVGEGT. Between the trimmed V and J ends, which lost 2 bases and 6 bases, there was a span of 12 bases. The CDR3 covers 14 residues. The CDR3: CASSYAGALDTQYF. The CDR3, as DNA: TGTGCCAGCAGTTACGCGGGGGCGCTGGATACGCAGTATTTT.

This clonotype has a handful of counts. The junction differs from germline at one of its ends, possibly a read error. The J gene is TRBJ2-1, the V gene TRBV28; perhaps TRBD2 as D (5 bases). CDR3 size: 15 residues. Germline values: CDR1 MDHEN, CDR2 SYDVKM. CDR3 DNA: TGTGCCAGCATAATTACGAGGGCAGGAAACAATGGGCAGTTCTTC. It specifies CASIITRAGNNGQFF.

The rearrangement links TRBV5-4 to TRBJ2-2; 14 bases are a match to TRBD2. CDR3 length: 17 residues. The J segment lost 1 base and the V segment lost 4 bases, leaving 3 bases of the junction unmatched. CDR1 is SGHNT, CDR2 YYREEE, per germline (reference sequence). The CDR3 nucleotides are TGTGCCAGCAGCCCGGGGACTAGCGGGAGGAACACCGGGGAGCTGTTTTTT. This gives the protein CASSPGTSGRNTGELFF.

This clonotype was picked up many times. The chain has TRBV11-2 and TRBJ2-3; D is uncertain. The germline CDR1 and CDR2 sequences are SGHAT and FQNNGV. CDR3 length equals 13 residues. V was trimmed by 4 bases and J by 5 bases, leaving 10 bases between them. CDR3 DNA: TGTGCCAGCAGCTCAAGGGCTCAAGATACGCAGTATTTT. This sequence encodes CASSSRAQDTQYF. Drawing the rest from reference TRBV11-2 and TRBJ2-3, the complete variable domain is EAGVAQSPRYKIIEKRQSVAFWCNPISGHATLYWYQQILGQGPKLLIQFQNNGVVDDSQLPKDRFSAERLKGVDSTLKIQPAKLEDSAVYLCASSSRAQDTQYFGPGTRLTVL.

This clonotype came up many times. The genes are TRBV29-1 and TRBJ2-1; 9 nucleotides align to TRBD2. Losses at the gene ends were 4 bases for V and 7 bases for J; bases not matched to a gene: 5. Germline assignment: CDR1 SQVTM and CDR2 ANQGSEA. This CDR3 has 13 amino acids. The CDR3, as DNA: TGCAGCGTTGCGGTTAGCGGGGGAAATGAGCAGTTCTTC. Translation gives CSVAVSGGNEQFF.

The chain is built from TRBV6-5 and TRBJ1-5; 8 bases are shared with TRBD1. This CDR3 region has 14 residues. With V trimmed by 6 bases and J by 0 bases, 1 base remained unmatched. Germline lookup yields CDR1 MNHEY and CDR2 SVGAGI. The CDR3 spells CASRGQASNQPQHF. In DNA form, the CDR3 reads TGTGCCAGCAGGGGACAGGCTAGCAATCAGCCCCAGCATTTT.

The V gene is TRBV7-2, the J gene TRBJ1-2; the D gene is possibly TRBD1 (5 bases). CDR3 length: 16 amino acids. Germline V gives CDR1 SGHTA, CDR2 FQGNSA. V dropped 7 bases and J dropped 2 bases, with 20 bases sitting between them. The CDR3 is CASNGFRDGGNYGYTF. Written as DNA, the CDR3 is TGTGCCAGCAACGGGTTCCGAGATGGGGGGAACTATGGCTACACCTTC.

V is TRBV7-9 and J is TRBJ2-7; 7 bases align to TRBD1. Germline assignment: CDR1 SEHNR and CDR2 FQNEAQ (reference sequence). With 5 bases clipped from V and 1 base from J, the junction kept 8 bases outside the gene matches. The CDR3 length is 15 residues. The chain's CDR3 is CASSGDRDISYEQYF. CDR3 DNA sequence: TGTGCCAGCAGCGGAGACAGGGATATATCCTACGAGCAGTACTTC.

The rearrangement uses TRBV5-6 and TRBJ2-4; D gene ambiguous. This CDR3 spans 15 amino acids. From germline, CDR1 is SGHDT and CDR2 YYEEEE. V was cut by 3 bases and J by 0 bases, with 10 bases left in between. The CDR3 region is CASSSRALAKNIQYF. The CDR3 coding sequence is TGTGCCAGCAGCTCACGGGCGTTAGCCAAAAACATTCAGTACTTC.

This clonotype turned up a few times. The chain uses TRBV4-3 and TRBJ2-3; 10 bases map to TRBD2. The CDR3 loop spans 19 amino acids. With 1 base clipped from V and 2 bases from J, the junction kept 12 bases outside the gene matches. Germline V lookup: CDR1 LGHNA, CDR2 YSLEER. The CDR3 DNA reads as TGCGCCAGCAGCCAAGCAACTAGCGGGGACTCCCTCTACACAGATACGCAGTATTTT. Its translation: CASSQATSGDSLYTDTQYF.

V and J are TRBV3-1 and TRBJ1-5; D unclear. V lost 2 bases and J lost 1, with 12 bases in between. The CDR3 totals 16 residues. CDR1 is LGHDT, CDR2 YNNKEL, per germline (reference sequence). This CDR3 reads CASSQNPGGSNQPQHF. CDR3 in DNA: TGTGCCAGCAGCCAAAACCCTGGTGGGAGCAATCAGCCCCAGCATTTT.

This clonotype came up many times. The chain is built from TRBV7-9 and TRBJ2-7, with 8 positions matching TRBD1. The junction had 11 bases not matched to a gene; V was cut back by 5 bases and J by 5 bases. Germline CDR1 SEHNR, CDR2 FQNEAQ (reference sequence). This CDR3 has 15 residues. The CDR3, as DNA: TGTGCCAGCAGCACCCAGGGGGCGCGGGGCCACGAGCAGTACTTC. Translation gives CASSTQGARGHEQYF.

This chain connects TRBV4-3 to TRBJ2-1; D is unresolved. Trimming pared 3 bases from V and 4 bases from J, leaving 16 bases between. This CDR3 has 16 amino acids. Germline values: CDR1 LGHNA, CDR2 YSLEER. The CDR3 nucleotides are TGCGCCAGCAGCCAGTCCGCGTCGTCTTCATACAATGAGCAGTTCTTC. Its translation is CASSQSASSSYNEQFF.

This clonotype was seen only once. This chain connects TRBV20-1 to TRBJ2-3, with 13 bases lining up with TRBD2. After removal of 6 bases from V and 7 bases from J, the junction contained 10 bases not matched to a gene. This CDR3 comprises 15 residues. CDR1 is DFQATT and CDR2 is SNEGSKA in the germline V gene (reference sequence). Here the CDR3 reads CSATGLAGDGNTQYF. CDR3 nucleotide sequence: TGCAGTGCCACAGGACTAGCGGGAGACGGTAATACGCAGTATTTT.

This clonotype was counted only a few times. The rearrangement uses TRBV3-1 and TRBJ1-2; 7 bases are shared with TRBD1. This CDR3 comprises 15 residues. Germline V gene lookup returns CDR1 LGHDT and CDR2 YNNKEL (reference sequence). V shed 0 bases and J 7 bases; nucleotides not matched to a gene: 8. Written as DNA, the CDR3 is TGTGCCAGCAGCCAAGATCACAGGGGATCCCTTGGCTACACCTTC. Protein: CASSQDHRGSLGYTF. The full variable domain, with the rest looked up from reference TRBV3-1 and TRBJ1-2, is DTAVSQTPKYLVTQMGNDKSIKCEQNLGHDTMYWYKQDSKKFLKIMFSYNNKELIINETVPNRFSPKSPDKAHLNLHINSLELGDSAVYFCASSQDHRGSLGYTFGSGTRLTVV.

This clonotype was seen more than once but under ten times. The CDR3 nucleotides read TGCAGCGTTGAAACAGGGGGCTATGGCTACACCTTC. Protein product: CSVETGGYGYTF. The V call is TRBV29-1, the J call TRBJ1-2; 8 bases map to TRBD1. CDR1 and CDR2 (germline): SQVTM, ANQGSEA. V was clipped by 2 bases and J by 4 bases; unmatched bases: 0. CDR3 size: 12 residues. The variable domain in full, with the rest retrieved from reference TRBV29-1 and TRBJ1-2, is SAVISQKPSRDICQRGTSLTIQCQVDSQVTMMFWYRQQPGQSLTLIATANQGSEATYESGFVIDKFPISRPNLTFSTLTVSNMSPEDSSIYLCSVETGGYGYTFGSGTRLTVV.

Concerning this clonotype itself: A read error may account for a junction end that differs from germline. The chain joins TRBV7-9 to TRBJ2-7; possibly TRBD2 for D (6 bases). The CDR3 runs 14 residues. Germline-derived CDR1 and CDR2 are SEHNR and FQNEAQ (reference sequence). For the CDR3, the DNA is TGTGCCAGCAGCTTCGGGGGACCCTCCCACGAGCAGTACTTC. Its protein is CASSFGGPSHEQYF.

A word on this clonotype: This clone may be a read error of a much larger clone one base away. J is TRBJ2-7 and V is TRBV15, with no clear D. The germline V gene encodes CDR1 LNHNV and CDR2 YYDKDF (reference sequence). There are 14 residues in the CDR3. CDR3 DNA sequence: TGTGCCACCAGCAGAGACAACGCGGCCTACGGGCAGTACTTC. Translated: CATSRDNAAYGQYF.

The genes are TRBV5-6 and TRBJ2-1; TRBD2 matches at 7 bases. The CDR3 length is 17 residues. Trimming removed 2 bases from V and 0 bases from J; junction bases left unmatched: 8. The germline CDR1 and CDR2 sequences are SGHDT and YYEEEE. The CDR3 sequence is CASSLVLALSSYNEQFF. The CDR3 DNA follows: TGTGCCAGCAGCTTAGTACTAGCGCTGAGCTCCTACAATGAGCAGTTCTTC.

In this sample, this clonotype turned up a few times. The CDR3 bases are TGTGCCAGTAAGGAGCTTTCCCTTTCTGGGGCCAACGTCCTGACTTTC. This encodes CASKELSLSGANVLTF. The rearrangement joins TRBV19 to TRBJ2-6; D not resolved. From germline, CDR1 is LNHDA and CDR2 SQIVND (reference sequence). V gave up 7 bases and J gave up 1 base, with 14 bases separating them. The CDR3 contains 16 residues. Full variable domain (missing parts from reference TRBV19 and TRBJ2-6): DGGITQSPKYLFRKEGQNVTLSCEQNLNHDAMYWYRQDPGQGLRLIYYSQIVNDFQKGDIAEGYSVSREKKESFPLTVTSAQKNPTAFYLCASKELSLSGANVLTFGAGSRLTVL.